This record covers a single T cell receptor beta chain. The data belong to a study of shared clonotypes between healthy human individuals. Turning to the study itself: Two female and a few male donors aged 18 to 49 were enrolled.

Each subset's genomic DNA was split evenly across several immunoSEQ plates. Profiling relied on immunoSEQ multiplex PCR, and the TCRdb table lists in-frame clones only, not all of them. Of some 510,000 clones listed, less than 85% are singletons. The CDR3 loop spans 16 amino acids. CDR1 and CDR2 (germline): SGHVS, FNYEAQ. V was clipped by 0 bases and J by 7 bases, with 16 bases between them. This sequence joins TRBV7-6 and TRBJ1-5, with a possible D match to TRBD1 (5 bases). Sequencing input: PBMCs. The sequence was collected from a woman in her forties in good health. Some clones in this sample may be carry-over from other donors' samples. CDR3 protein: CASSLAIGGRAQPQHF. The CDR3 DNA follows: TGTGCCAGCAGCTTAGCGATTGGGGGAAGGGCCCAGCCCCAGCATTTT.